These 8 T cell receptor beta chains were all obtained from the same sample, sequenced in a study of control samples from healthy donors and cancer patients. Only in-frame clones appear in the TCRdb table, and some are missing; sequencing was by immunoSEQ multiplex PCR. The repertoire includes some 100,000 clones, just over 85% of them detected once, and over 12% sits in the top ten. Sample: blood. All receptors come from a man between 25 and 39 years old in good health.

The chain couples TRBV25-1 to TRBJ1-5; 10 bases fit TRBD1. Germline CDR1 MGHDK, CDR2 SYGVNS. With V trimmed by 4 bases and J by 4 bases, 4 bases remained unmatched. This CDR3 has 15 amino acids. The CDR3 sequence: CASSGTGGGNQPQHF. The CDR3 DNA sequence: TGTGCCAGCAGTGGGACAGGGGGAGGTAATCAGCCCCAGCATTTT.

The chain combines TRBV30 with TRBJ2-1; 10 nucleotides align to TRBD2. Germline V gene sequence: CDR1 GTSNPN, CDR2 SVGIG (reference sequence). The J segment lost 4 bases and the V segment lost 5 bases, leaving 8 bases of the junction unmatched. The CDR3 has 15 amino acids. For the CDR3, the DNA is TGTGCCTGGTCCCGATTTAGCGGGAGGTACAATGAGCAGTTCTTC. Its protein product is CAWSRFSGRYNEQFF.

The V and J genes are TRBV27 and TRBJ2-7, with a possible D match to TRBD1 (6 bases). The germline V and J ends were trimmed by 7 bases and 7 bases, with 20 bases remaining between them. CDR1 and CDR2 (germline): MNHEY, SMNVEV (reference sequence). The CDR3 has 14 amino acids. For the CDR3, the DNA is TGTGCCAGCATTAGAATCTGGGGGCGCGATGAGCAGTACTTC. Protein sequence: CASIRIWGRDEQYF.

The chain has TRBV28 and TRBJ1-4; D is ambiguous. CDR3 length equals 15 residues. Trimming left V 2 bases short and J 0 bases short, with 7 bases between. Germline V gives CDR1 MDHEN, CDR2 SYDVKM. The CDR3 DNA is TGTGCCAGCAGTTTAACAGAAGCAACTAATGAAAAACTGTTTTTT. Its translation is CASSLTEATNEKLFF.

Only one count was recorded for this clone. This sequence joins TRBV15 and TRBJ2-3; D unclear. In germline, CDR1 is LNHNV, CDR2 YYDKDF (reference sequence). This CDR3 has 15 residues. Trimming took off 0 bases at V and 6 bases at J, with 13 bases between the two ends. DNA for the CDR3: TGTGCCACCAGCAGAGATCGGTCGAGTTCGGATACGCAGTATTTT. Amino acids: CATSRDRSSSDTQYF.

The chain joins TRBV28 to TRBJ2-2, with D uncertain. The CDR3 contains 15 residues. V dropped 1 base and J dropped 2 bases, with 8 bases sitting between them. Germline V gene lookup returns CDR1 MDHEN and CDR2 SYDVKM. The CDR3 reads CASSLSGSNTGELFF. The DNA of the CDR3 is TGTGCCAGCAGTTTATCGGGCAGCAACACCGGGGAGCTGTTTTTT.

DNA of the CDR3: TGTGCCAGCAGTGACTCTGCGTTGAGCTCCTACAATGAGCAGTTCTTC. The encoded protein is CASSDSALSSYNEQFF. The rearrangement joins TRBV2 to TRBJ2-1, with unresolved D. CDR1 SNHLY and CDR2 FYNNEI come from the germline V gene. V gave up 3 bases and J gave up 0 bases, with 12 bases separating them. The CDR3 extends over 16 amino acids.

This chain connects TRBV5-1 to TRBJ1-1; no definite D call. V was shortened by 1 base and J by 1 base, with 5 bases between the two germline ends. CDR3 length equals 13 residues. Germline CDR1 and CDR2: SGHRS and YFSETQ. The CDR3 loop is CASSLIGNTEAFF. The CDR3 DNA follows: TGCGCCAGCAGCTTGATAGGGAACACTGAAGCTTTCTTT.